This T cell receptor (beta chain) was identified during a study of cytomegalovirus exposure and HLA in healthy donors. 60 Vbeta and 13 Jbeta primers were used in PCR. Here immunoSEQ multiplex PCR was the method, and the copy in TCRdb shows in-frame clones only, minus some. The sample lists around 200,000 clones; approximately 80% were seen once. Donors in the study were healthy people who gave bone marrow. The CDR3 contains 15 residues. Germline values: CDR1 LGHNA, CDR2 YNFKEQ. The V segment lost 4 bases and the J segment 6 bases; nucleotides outside the gene matches: 7. This TCR derives from a girl aged 2 to 9 in good health and CMV-seronegative. Sequenced sample: PBMCs. The chain recombines TRBV4-2 with TRBJ1-4, with 8 bases that match TRBD1. Here the CDR3 reads CASSPQTGGDEKLFF. The CDR3 DNA is TGTGCCAGCAGCCCGCAAACAGGGGGTGATGAAAAACTGTTTTTT.